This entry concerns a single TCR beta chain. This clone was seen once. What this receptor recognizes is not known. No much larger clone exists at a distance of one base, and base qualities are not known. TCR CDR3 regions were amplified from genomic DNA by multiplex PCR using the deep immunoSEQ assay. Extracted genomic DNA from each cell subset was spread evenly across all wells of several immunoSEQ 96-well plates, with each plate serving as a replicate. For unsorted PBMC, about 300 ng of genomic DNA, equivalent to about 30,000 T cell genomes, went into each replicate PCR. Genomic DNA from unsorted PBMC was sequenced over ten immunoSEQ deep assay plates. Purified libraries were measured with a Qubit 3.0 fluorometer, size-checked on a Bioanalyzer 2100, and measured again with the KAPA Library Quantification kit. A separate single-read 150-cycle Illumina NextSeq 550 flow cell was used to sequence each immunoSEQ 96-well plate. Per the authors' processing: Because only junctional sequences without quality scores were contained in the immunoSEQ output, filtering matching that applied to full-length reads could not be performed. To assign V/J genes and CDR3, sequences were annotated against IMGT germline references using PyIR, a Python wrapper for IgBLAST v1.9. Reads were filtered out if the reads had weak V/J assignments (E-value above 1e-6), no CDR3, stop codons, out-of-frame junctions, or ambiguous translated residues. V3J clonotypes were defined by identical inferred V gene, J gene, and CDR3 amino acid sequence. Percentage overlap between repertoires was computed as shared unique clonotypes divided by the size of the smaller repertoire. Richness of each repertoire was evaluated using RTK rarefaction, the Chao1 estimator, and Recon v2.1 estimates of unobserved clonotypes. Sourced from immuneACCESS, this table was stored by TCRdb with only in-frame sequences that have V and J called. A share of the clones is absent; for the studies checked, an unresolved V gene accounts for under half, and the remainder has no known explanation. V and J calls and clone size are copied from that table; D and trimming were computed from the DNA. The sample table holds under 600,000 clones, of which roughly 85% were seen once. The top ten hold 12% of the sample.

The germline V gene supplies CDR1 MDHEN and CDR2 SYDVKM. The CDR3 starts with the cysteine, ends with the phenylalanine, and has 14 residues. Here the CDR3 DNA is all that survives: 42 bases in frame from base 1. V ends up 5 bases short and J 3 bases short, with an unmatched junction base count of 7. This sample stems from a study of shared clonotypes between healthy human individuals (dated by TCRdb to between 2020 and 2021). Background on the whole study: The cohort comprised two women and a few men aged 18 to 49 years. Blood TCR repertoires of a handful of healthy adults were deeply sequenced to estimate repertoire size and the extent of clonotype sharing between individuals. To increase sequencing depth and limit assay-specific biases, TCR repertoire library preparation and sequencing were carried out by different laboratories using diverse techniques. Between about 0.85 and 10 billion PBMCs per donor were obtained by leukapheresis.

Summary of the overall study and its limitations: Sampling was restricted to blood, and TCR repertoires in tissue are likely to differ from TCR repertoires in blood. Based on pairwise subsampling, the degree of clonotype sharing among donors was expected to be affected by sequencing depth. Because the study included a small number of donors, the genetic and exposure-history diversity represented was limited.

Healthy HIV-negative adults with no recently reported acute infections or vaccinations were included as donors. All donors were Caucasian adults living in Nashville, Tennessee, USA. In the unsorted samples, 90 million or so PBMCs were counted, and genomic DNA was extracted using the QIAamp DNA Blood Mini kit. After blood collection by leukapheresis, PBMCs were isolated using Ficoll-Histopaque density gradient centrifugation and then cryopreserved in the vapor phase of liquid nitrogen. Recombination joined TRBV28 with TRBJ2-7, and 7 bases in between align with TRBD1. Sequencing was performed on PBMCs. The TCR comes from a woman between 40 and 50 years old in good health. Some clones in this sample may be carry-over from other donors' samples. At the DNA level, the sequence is TGTGCCAGCAGTCTACCGGGACAGAACTACGAGCAGTACTTC. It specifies CASSLPGQNYEQYF.